Listed here are 5 T cell receptor beta chains from one sample, sequenced in a study of cytomegalovirus exposure and HLA in healthy donors. PCR primers comprised 60 Vbeta and 13 Jbeta primers. Sequenced by immunoSEQ multiplex PCR; TCRdb stores in-frame clones only, minus some. The profile shows 120,000 to 150,000 clones, around 79% of them singletons. Sequencing input: PBMCs. These receptors all stem from a man aged 35-49 years in good health and CMV-seropositive.

The V call is TRBV7-9, the J call TRBJ2-7; 7 bases match TRBD2. Trimming took 0 bases from V and 2 from J; bases not matched to a gene: 7. The V gene's germline CDR1 is SEHNR and CDR2 FQNEAQ (reference sequence). CDR3 length: 16 residues. CDR3 nucleotide sequence: TGTGCCAGCAGCTTAGCGGGAGGGGCCAAAACCTACGAGCAGTACTTC. Its protein is CASSLAGGAKTYEQYF.

This clone appeared a few times. This chain connects TRBV29-1 to TRBJ2-7, with 13 positions matching TRBD2. CDR3 size: 17 residues. Losses at the gene ends were 1 base for V and 2 bases for J; bases not matched to a gene: 8. Germline CDR1 and CDR2: SQVTM and ANQGSEA. The CDR3 coding sequence is TGCAGCGTTGAAGGGGGGGGACTAGCGGGACCTACCTACGAGCAGTACTTC. Its translation is CSVEGGGLAGPTYEQYF.

The chain carries TRBV28 and TRBJ2-7; possible D gene TRBD2, 5 bases. The V and J ends lost 2 bases and 6 bases respectively, with 8 bases between them. This CDR3 has 12 residues. Germline V gene sequence: CDR1 MDHEN, CDR2 SYDVKM. The CDR3 bases are TGTGCCAGCAGTTTAATAGCGACCGAGCAGTACTTC. Residues: CASSLIATEQYF.

The DNA of the CDR3 is TGCACCAGCAGCCAAGGGGCGGGAGTACGTGCAGATACGCAGTATTTT. Its translation is CTSSQGAGVRADTQYF. The chain combines TRBV1 with TRBJ2-3; the table's D call TRBD2 went unverified against the DNA. TRBV1 is given as a pseudogene. The CDR3 has 16 amino acids.

This clone was observed a handful of times. This chain connects TRBV28 to TRBJ1-5; 8 bases are a match to TRBD1. Germline CDR1 MDHEN, CDR2 SYDVKM. The V gene end was trimmed by 6 bases and the J gene end by 4 bases; junction bases not matched to a gene: 8. This CDR3 region has 15 residues. CDR3 region: CASRGFGTGNQPQHF. In nucleotides, the CDR3 is TGTGCCAGCAGGGGGTTTGGGACAGGTAATCAGCCCCAGCATTTT.